One and the same sample provided the 30 T cell receptor beta chains below, sequenced in a study of T cells in Graves' hyperthyroidism and ophthalmopathy. RNA transcripts yielded amplified TCR beta CDR3 regions. Initially, a first-round RT-PCR of the TCR CDR3 employed the HTBI primer set. One entry per CDR3 protein, called by TCRdb with MiXCR from the multiplex PCR reads. The repertoire holds a few hundred thousand distinct CDR3 sequences, with about an eighth as singletons. Sequenced sample: blood. These receptors were collected from a woman between 18 and 29 years old with Graves' hyperthyroidism.

For this clonotype: A much larger clone sits a single nucleotide away, making a read error possible. The rearrangement uses TRBV6-5 and TRBJ2-1; weak D call: TRBD2 (6 bases). This CDR3 is built from 15 residues. Germline CDR1 MNHEY, CDR2 SVGAGI. The CDR3 DNA reads as TGTGCCAGCAGTTATTACACCGGCGGCGGGAATGAGCAGCTCTTC. Translation: CASSYYTGGGNEQLF.

The V gene is TRBV28, the J gene TRBJ2-6; D gene ambiguous. This CDR3 has 15 amino acids. Trimming cost V 5 bases and J 0 bases, with 8 bases left between them. Germline CDR1 is MDHEN and CDR2 is SYDVKM. DNA for the CDR3: TGTGCCAGCAGTCCGGTCGGCTCTGGGGCCAACGTCCTGACTTTC. Encoded protein: CASSPVGSGANVLTF.

V is TRBV7-3 and J is TRBJ2-1, with 8 positions matching TRBD2. Trimming removed 3 bases from V and 7 bases from J; junction bases left unmatched: 8. The CDR3 extends over 15 amino acids. Germline CDR1 SGHTA, CDR2 FQGTGA. The CDR3 is CASSFPGLAKNEQFF. The CDR3 nucleotides read TGTGCCAGCAGCTTCCCCGGACTAGCTAAAAATGAGCAGTTCTTC.

This clonotype was picked up many times. The chain uses TRBV29-1 and TRBJ2-7, with D uncertain. CDR3 length: 13 residues. Trimming removed 0 bases at V and 9 bases at J, with 15 bases between. Germline values: CDR1 SQVTM, CDR2 ANQGSEA. The CDR3: CSVEDPGKVGQYF. The DNA of the CDR3 is TGCAGCGTTGAAGATCCGGGCAAAGTGGGGCAGTACTTC.

In this sample, this clonotype turned up a few times. CDR3 sequence reads: CASSLVRTSGNVWLETQYF. The CDR3 nucleotides are TGTGCCAGCAGCTTAGTGAGGACTAGCGGGAACGTGTGGTTAGAGACCCAGTACTTC. The J gene is TRBJ2-5, the V gene TRBV7-9; the match to TRBD2 covers 12 bases. Germline values: CDR1 SEHNR, CDR2 FQNEAQ (reference sequence). The CDR3 is 19 amino acids. The V and J ends lost 1 base and 4 bases, in that order; junction bases with no gene match: 13.

J is TRBJ1-2 and V is TRBV2; D gene unclear. Germline CDR1 and CDR2: SNHLY and FYNNEI. The CDR3 length is 12 residues. Trimming took 3 bases from V and 8 from J, leaving 10 bases between them. CDR3 in DNA: TGTGCCAGCAGTGACAAAGGGATCGGCTACACCTTC. It specifies CASSDKGIGYTF.

This clonotype was observed at least ten times. The V gene is TRBV6-2 or TRBV6-3, the J gene TRBJ2-3; D remains ambiguous. The CDR3 has 12 residues. Trimming shortened V by 8 bases and J by 6 bases, and 12 bases separated the two germline ends. Germline CDR1 is MNHEY and CDR2 is SVGEGT. The CDR3 DNA is TGTGCCAGCGGTGGATTTGAGGATACGCAGTATTTT. Encoded protein: CASGGFEDTQYF.

This clonotype showed up many times. The chain is built from TRBV20-1 and TRBJ2-4; TRBD1 might be the D (6 bases). This CDR3 has 13 residues. The V and J ends lost 3 bases and 9 bases respectively, with 15 bases between them. The V gene's germline CDR1 is DFQATT and CDR2 SNEGSKA (reference sequence). For the CDR3, the DNA is TGCAGTGCTAGGGACAGTTCGATGGGCATTCAGTACTTC. Amino acids: CSARDSSMGIQYF.

As to this clonotype: This may stem from a read error, because a much larger clone lies one nucleotide away. This chain links TRBV12-3 or TRBV12-4 with TRBJ1-1, with D unresolved. The V end was cut by 3 bases, the J end by 4 bases, with 12 bases between. The CDR3 length is 14 residues. CDR3 in amino acids: CASSFSSAGTEAFF. Written as DNA, the CDR3 is TGTGCCAGCAGTTTTTCTAGCGCAGGCACTGAAGCTTTCTTT.

This clonotype was counted at least ten times. This chain uses TRBV18 with TRBJ2-1; D is undetermined. This CDR3 is built from 14 residues. In germline, CDR1 is KGHSH, CDR2 LQKENI. V shed 0 bases and J shed 5 bases, with 8 bases lying between them. CDR3 protein: CASSPPARNNEQFF. DNA of the CDR3: TGTGCCAGCTCACCACCGGCCCGCAACAATGAGCAGTTCTTC.

This clonotype was detected many times. The V and J genes are TRBV20-1 and TRBJ2-7; no definite D call. Germline CDR1 is DFQATT and CDR2 is SNEGSKA (reference sequence). Trimming removed 8 bases at V and 0 bases at J, with 8 bases between. This CDR3 has 11 amino acids. The CDR3 nucleotides are TGCAGTTACGACGGCTCCTACGAGCAGTACTTC. Protein product: CSYDGSYEQYF.

This chain connects TRBV7-2 to TRBJ2-4; D is tentatively TRBD1 or TRBD2 (6 bases each). The V end lost 4 bases, the J end lost 4 bases, and 14 bases lay between the germline ends. The CDR3 loop spans 15 amino acids. Germline loops: CDR1 SGHTA, CDR2 FQGNSA. The DNA of the CDR3 is TGTGCCAGCAGCTCCCGTGAGGGGGGTAAAAACATTCAGTACTTC. It translates to CASSSREGGKNIQYF.

This clonotype was seen many times. The CDR3 DNA is TGCAGTGCTAGAGTAGGGGCAGGACAGCTCTACGAGCAGTACTTC. The encoded protein is CSARVGAGQLYEQYF. The chain combines TRBV20-1 with TRBJ2-7; D is possibly TRBD1 (6 bases). The CDR3 is made up of 15 amino acids. With 1 base removed from V and 3 bases from J, the gap between germline ends came to 16 bases. CDR1 and CDR2 from the germline V gene are DFQATT and SNEGSKA (reference sequence).

This clonotype occurred a few times. The V call is TRBV29-1, the J call TRBJ1-2; weak D call: TRBD1 (6 bases). CDR3 size: 12 residues. The V gene's germline CDR1 is SQVTM and CDR2 ANQGSEA. V gave up 3 bases and J gave up 7 bases, with 12 bases separating them. The DNA of the CDR3 is TGCAGCGTTGACTTCGGGGGCACTGGCTACACCTTC. Encoded protein: CSVDFGGTGYTF.

The table lists this clonotype with many counts. The J gene is TRBJ2-7, the V gene TRBV3-1; D gene uncertain. Trimming shortened V by 2 bases and J by 3 bases, and 11 bases separated the two germline ends. This CDR3 is 14 amino acids long. Germline CDR1 is LGHDT and CDR2 is YNNKEL (reference sequence). CDR3 amino acids: CASSQNPIFYEQYF. CDR3 DNA sequence: TGTGCCAGCAGCCAAAATCCCATATTCTACGAGCAGTACTTC.

Of note for this clonotype: Sequence at one end of the junction differs from germline and may be a read error. The V and J genes are TRBV30 and TRBJ1-2; D is unclear. CDR1 is GTSNPN, CDR2 SVGIG, per germline (reference sequence). This CDR3 spans 11 amino acids. DNA of the CDR3: TGTGCCTGGAGTTCGACTAGCGGAGACCCCTTC. This codes for CAWSSTSGDPF.

This clonotype was counted at least ten times. This chain links TRBV10-3 with TRBJ2-7, with a weak D call TRBD1 (5 bases). This CDR3 contains 12 residues. Germline CDR1 ENHRY, CDR2 SYGVKD. V lost 6 bases and J 4 bases, leaving 10 bases between the germline ends. CDR3 DNA sequence: TGTGCCATCAGGACCGACAGTTACGAGCAGTACTTC. Protein sequence: CAIRTDSYEQYF.

This clonotype was seen repeatedly, ten times or more. This rearrangement joins TRBV28 to TRBJ2-5; a weak D match, TRBD1 (7 bases). CDR1 and CDR2 from the germline V gene are MDHEN and SYDVKM. V was pared by 6 bases and J by 4 bases, with 12 bases between. The CDR3 extends over 13 amino acids. The CDR3 sequence is CASRHQGGETQYF. The CDR3 DNA is TGTGCCAGCAGACATCAGGGGGGAGAGACCCAGTACTTC.

The sample holds many counts of this clonotype. The chain has TRBV6-1 and TRBJ1-5; D may be TRBD1 (6 bases). The CDR3 is 15 amino acids. V lost 6 bases, J lost 0 bases, and 12 bases lay in between. Germline V CDR1 and CDR2: MNHNS, SASEGT. The CDR3 here is CASRGTHYSNQPQHF. The CDR3 nucleotides are TGTGCCAGCAGGGGGACACATTATAGCAATCAGCCCCAGCATTTT.

This chain links TRBV18 with TRBJ1-5; no definite D call. Germline V gene data show CDR1 as KGHSH and CDR2 as LQKENI. V lost 2 bases, J lost 4 bases, and 9 bases lay in between. The CDR3 loop spans 14 amino acids. DNA of the CDR3: TGTGCCAGCTCACCATTTTCGGTGAATCAGCCCCAGCATTTT. The encoded protein is CASSPFSVNQPQHF. Using reference TRBV18 and TRBJ1-5 for the parts outside the CDR3, the full variable domain is NAGVMQNPRHLVRRRGQEARLRCSPMKGHSHVYWYRQLPEEGLKFMVYLQKENIIDESGMPKERFSAEFPKEGPSILRIQQVVRGDSAAYFCASSPFSVNQPQHFGDGTRLSIL.

The chain couples TRBV5-6 to TRBJ2-7, with TRBD2 matching 7 bases. The CDR3 is 13 amino acids. The V gene end was trimmed by 4 bases and the J gene end by 7 bases; junction bases not matched to a gene: 8. Germline V gene sequence: CDR1 SGHDT, CDR2 YYEEEE. CDR3 in amino acids: CASSPTPGGEQYF. The CDR3 region has the DNA TGTGCCAGCAGCCCAACACCCGGGGGGGAGCAGTACTTC.

This clonotype was counted many times. The V call is TRBV6-2 or TRBV6-3, the J call TRBJ2-1; 11 nucleotides agree with TRBD2. The germline V gene encodes CDR1 MNHEY and CDR2 SVGEGT. V lost 0 bases and J lost 5; bases outside the gene matches: 3. The CDR3 is made up of 16 amino acids. CDR3: CASSYSKLAGDNEQFF. CDR3 bases: TGTGCCAGCAGTTACTCGAAACTAGCGGGAGACAATGAGCAGTTCTTC.

This clonotype was seen at least ten times. This sequence joins TRBV20-1 and TRBJ2-7; the D is unclear. The germline V gene encodes CDR1 DFQATT and CDR2 SNEGSKA (reference sequence). CDR3 length: 11 residues. V lost 3 bases and J lost 2, with 5 bases in between. CDR3 sequence (DNA): TGCAGTGCTAGGCCGACCTACGAGCAGTACTTC. As protein: CSARPTYEQYF.

This clonotype has ten or more counts. The genes are TRBV5-1 and TRBJ2-7; no clear D. V shed 7 bases and J shed 2 bases, with 10 bases lying between them. Germline assignment: CDR1 SGHRS and CDR2 YFSETQ. The CDR3 length is 12 residues. The CDR3 DNA sequence: TGCGCCAGCTCCAGGAACCCCTACGAGCAGTACTTC. Translating it yields CASSRNPYEQYF.

There are many counts of this clonotype. The rearrangement joins TRBV7-9 to TRBJ2-1; tentatively, D is TRBD1 or TRBD2 (5 bases each). Germline CDR1 SEHNR, CDR2 FQNEAQ (reference sequence). Trimming stripped 2 bases from V and 0 bases from J, with 14 bases between. The CDR3 covers 17 residues. Here the CDR3 reads CASSLLGTGISYNEQFF. Here the CDR3 DNA reads TGTGCCAGCAGCTTACTTGGGACGGGGATCTCCTACAATGAGCAGTTCTTC. Full variable domain (missing parts from reference TRBV7-9 and TRBJ2-1): DTGVSQNPRHKITKRGQNVTFRCDPISEHNRLYWYRQTLGQGPEFLTYFQNEAQLEKSRLLSDRFSAERPKGSFSTLEIQRTEQGDSAMYLCASSLLGTGISYNEQFFGPGTRLTVL.

In its sample, this clonotype was seen many times. V gene TRBV20-1 combines with J gene TRBJ1-2; maybe TRBD1 (5 bases). The V gene lost 0 bases and the J gene lost 7 bases, with 18 bases spanning the gap. Germline CDR1 reads DFQATT; CDR2 reads SNEGSKA (reference sequence). CDR3 length: 15 amino acids. CDR3 sequence (DNA): TGCAGTGCTAGAGATCTGCAGGGCAATGGGCTTGGCTACACCTTC. Residues: CSARDLQGNGLGYTF.

Written as DNA, the CDR3 is TGTGCCAGCACCAGACAGGGGGATTTCACGGAGACCCAGTACTTC. The encoded protein is CASTRQGDFTETQYF. The V call is TRBV6-1, the J call TRBJ2-5, with 9 bases identical to TRBD1. CDR3 size: 15 residues. CDR1 is MNHNS, CDR2 SASEGT, per germline. Trimming removed 7 bases from V and 5 bases from J; junction bases left unmatched: 11.

This clonotype was seen at least ten times. The chain joins TRBV2 to TRBJ1-3; D is ambiguous. There are 14 residues in the CDR3. Per germline, CDR1 SNHLY and CDR2 FYNNEI. V was trimmed by 1 base and J by 4 bases, leaving 8 bases between them. DNA for the CDR3: TGTGCCAGCAGTGAAGAGACGCAAGGAAACACCATATATTTT. Residues: CASSEETQGNTIYF.

The table lists this clonotype with a count of one. The chain is built from TRBV2 and TRBJ2-1; D could derive from TRBD1 or TRBD2 (5 bases each). Looked up from germline, CDR1 is SNHLY and CDR2 is FYNNEI. This CDR3 region has 12 residues. The germline V and J ends were trimmed by 6 bases and 2 bases, with 5 bases remaining between them. CDR3 bases: TGTGCCAGCAGGGGGGCCTACAATGAGCAGTTCTTC. It is translated as CASRGAYNEQFF.

The CDR3 DNA reads as TGTGCCAGCAGCCAATCGACTAGCGGAATCAGCACAGATACGCAGTATTTT. Protein product: CASSQSTSGISTDTQYF. The chain is built from TRBV4-2 and TRBJ2-3, with 9 bases that match TRBD2. The ends lost 2 bases at V and 0 bases at J; junction bases unmatched: 6. This CDR3 comprises 17 residues. The germline V gene has CDR1 LGHNA and CDR2 YNFKEQ.